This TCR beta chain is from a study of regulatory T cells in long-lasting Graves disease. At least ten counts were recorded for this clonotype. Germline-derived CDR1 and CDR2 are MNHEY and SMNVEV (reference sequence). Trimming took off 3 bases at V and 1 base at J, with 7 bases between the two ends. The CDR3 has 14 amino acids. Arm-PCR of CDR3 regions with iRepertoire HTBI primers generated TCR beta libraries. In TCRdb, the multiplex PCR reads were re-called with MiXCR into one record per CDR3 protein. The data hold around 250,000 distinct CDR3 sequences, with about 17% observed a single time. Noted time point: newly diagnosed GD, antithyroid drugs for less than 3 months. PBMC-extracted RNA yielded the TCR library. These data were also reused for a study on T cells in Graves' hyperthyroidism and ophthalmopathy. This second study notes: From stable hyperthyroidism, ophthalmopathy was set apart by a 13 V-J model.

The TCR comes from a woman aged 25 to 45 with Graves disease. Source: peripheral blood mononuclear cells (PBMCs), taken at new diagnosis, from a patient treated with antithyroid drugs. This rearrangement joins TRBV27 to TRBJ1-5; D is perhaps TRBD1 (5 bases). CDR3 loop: CASSLSGSNQPQHF. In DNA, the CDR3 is TGTGCCAGCAGTTTGTCAGGGAGCAATCAGCCCCAGCATTTT.